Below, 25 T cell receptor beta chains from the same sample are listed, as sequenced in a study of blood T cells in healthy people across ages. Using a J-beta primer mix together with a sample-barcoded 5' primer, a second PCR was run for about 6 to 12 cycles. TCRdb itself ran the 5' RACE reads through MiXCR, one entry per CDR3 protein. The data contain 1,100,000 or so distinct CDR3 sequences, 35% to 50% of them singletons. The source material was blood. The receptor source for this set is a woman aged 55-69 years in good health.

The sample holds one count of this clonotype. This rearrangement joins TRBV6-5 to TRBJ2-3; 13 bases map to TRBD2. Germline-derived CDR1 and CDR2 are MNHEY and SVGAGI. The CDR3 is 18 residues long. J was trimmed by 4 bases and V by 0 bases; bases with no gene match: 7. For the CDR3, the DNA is TGTGCCAGCAGTTACTCCCCCGGACTAGCGGGAGTGTCAGATACGCAGTATTTT. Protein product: CASSYSPGLAGVSDTQYF.

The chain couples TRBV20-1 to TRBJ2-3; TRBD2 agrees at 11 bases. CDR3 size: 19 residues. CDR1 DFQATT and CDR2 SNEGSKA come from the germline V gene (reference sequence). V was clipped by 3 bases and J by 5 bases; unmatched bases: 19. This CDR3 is CSASAYLTSGSAGGDTQYF. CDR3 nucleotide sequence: TGCAGTGCTAGCGCCTACCTTACTAGCGGGAGCGCCGGGGGAGATACGCAGTATTTT.

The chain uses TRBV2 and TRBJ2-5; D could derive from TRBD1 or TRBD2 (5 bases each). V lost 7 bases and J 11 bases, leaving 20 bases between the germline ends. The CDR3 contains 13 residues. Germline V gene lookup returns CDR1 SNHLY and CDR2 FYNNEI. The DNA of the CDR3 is TGTGCCAGCAACCTGGACGAGGGGCATGAGCAGTACTTC. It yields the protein CASNLDEGHEQYF.

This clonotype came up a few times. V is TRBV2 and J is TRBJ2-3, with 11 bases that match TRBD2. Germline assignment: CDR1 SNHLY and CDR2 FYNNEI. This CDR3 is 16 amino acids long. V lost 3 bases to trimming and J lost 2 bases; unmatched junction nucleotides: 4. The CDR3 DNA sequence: TGTGCCAGCAGTGAGGCTAGCGGGAGGCCCACAGATACGCAGTATTTT. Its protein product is CASSEASGRPTDTQYF.

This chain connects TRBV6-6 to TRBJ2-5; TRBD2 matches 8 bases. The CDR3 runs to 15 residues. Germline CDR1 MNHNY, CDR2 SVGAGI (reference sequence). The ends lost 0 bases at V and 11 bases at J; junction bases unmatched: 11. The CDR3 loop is CASSYSVAGGGEQYF. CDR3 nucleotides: TGTGCCAGCAGTTACTCTGTTGCGGGGGGAGGAGAGCAGTACTTC.

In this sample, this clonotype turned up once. The CDR3 region has the DNA TGTGCCAGCAGTCCACCAGCGGGAGTCCACGAGCAGTACTTC. It specifies CASSPPAGVHEQYF. The rearrangement links TRBV27 to TRBJ2-7; 8 positions agree with TRBD2. CDR1 and CDR2 (germline): MNHEY, SMNVEV (reference sequence). V lost 5 bases and J lost 5; bases outside the gene matches: 8. The CDR3 consists of 14 residues.

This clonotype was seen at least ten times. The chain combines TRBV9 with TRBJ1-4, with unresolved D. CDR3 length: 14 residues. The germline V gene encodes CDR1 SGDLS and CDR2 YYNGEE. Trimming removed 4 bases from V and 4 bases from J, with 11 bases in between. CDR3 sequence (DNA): TGTGCCAGCAGCTCACGAGATGGTAATGAAAAACTGTTTTTT. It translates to CASSSRDGNEKLFF.

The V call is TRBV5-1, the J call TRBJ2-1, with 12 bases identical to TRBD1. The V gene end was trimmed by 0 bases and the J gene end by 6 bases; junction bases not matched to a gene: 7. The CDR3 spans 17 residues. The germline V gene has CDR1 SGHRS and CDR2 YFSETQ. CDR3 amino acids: CASSLVGTGGGFNEQFF. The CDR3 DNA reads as TGCGCCAGCAGCTTGGTGGGGACAGGGGGCGGTTTCAATGAGCAGTTCTTC.

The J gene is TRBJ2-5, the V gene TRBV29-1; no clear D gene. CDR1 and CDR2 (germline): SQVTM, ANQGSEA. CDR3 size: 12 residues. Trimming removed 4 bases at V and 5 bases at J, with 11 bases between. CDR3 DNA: TGCAGCGTTGGGATCTTGGGCGAGACCCAGTACTTC. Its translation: CSVGILGETQYF.

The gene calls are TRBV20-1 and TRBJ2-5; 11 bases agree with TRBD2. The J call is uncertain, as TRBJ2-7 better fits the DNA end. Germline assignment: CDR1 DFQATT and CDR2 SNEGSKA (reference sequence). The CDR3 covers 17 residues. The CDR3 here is CSARDPVTSGKIYEQYF. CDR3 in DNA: TGCAGTGCTAGAGATCCCGTGACTAGCGGGAAGATCTACGAGCAGTACTTC.

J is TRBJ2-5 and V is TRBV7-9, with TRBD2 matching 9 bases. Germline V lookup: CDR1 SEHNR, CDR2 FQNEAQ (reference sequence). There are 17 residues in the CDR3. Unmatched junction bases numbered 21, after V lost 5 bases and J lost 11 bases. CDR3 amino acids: CASSEVTSGPQYNEQYF. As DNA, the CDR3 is TGTGCCAGCAGCGAAGTCACTAGCGGGCCCCAGTACAATGAGCAGTACTTC.

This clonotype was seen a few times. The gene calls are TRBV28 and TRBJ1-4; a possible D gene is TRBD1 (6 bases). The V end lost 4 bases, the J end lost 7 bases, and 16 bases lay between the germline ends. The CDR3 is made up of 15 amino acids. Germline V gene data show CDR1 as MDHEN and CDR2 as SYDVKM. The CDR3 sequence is CASSWTGTSAEKLFF. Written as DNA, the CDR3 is TGTGCCAGCAGTTGGACCGGGACATCGGCTGAAAAACTGTTTTTT.

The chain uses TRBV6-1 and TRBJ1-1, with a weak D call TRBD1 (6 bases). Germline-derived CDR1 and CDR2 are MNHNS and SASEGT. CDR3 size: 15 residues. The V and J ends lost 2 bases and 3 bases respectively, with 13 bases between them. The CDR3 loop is CASSESQGRYTEAFF. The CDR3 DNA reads TGTGCCAGCAGTGAATCACAGGGAAGGTACACTGAAGCTTTCTTT.

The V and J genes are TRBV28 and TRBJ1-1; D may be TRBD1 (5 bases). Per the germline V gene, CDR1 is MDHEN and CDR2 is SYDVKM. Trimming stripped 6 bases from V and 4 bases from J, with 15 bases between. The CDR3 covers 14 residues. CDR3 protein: CASRTTGSGTEAFF. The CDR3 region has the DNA TGTGCCAGCAGGACTACAGGTTCGGGCACTGAAGCTTTCTTT.

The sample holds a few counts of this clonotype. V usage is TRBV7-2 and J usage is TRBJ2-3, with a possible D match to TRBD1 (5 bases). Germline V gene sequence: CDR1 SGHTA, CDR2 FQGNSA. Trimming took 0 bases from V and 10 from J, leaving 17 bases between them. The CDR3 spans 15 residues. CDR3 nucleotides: TGTGCCAGCAGCTTAGCAGGGGTGGATTCATACGCGCAGTATTTT. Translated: CASSLAGVDSYAQYF.

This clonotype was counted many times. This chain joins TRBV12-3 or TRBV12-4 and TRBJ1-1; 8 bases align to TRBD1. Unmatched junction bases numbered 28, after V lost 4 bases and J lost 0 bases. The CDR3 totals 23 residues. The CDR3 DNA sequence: TGTGCCAGCAGTTCCACTAGGGGGACAGGCCGGGGAGGGCAAGGAGCCCTGAACACTGAAGCTTTCTTT. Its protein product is CASSSTRGTGRGGQGALNTEAFF.

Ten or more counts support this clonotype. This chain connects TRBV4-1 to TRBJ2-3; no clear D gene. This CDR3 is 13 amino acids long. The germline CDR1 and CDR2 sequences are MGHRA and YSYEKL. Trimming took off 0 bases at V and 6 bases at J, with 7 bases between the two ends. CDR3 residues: CASSQDAEDTQYF. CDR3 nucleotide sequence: TGCGCCAGCAGCCAAGACGCCGAGGATACGCAGTATTTT.

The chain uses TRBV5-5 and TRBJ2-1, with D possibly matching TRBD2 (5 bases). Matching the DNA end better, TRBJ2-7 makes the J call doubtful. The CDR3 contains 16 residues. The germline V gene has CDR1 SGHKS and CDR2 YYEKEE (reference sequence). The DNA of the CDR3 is TGTGCCAGCAGCTTTTTAGCGCTAAGCTCCTACAATGAGCAGTACTTC. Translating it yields CASSFLALSSYNEQYF.

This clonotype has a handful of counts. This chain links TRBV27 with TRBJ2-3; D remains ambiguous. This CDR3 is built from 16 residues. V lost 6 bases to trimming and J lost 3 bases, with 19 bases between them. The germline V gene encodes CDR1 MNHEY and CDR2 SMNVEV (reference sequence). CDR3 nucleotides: TGTGCCAGCAGACCCCTCGCCTATGTTTCGACAGATACGCAGTATTTT. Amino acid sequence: CASRPLAYVSTDTQYF.

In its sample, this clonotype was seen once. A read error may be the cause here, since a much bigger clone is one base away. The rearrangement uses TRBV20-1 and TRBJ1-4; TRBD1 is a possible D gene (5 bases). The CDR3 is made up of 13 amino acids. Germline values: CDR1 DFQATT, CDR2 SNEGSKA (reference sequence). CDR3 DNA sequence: TGCAGTGCTCTACAGGTGCAAAATGAAAGACTGTTTTTT. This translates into CSALQVQNERLFF.

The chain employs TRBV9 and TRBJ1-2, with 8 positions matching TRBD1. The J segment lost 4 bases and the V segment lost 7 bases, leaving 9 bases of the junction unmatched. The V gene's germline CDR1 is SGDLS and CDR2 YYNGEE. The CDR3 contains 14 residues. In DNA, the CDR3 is TGTGCCAGCGGCTATGCGACAGGGGCCTATGGCTACACCTTC. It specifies CASGYATGAYGYTF.

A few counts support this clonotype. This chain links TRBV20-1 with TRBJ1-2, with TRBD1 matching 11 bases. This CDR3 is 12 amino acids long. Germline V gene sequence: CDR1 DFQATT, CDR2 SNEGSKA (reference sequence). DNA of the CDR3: TGCAGCGCCCCCGGGACAGGGGGAGGCTACACCTTC. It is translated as CSAPGTGGGYTF.

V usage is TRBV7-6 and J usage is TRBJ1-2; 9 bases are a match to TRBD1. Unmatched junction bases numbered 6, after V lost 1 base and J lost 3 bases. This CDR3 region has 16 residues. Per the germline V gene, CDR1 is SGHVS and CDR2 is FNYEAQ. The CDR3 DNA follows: TGTGCCAGCAGCTTAGGCCAAACAGGGGGCTACTATGGCTACACCTTC. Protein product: CASSLGQTGGYYGYTF.

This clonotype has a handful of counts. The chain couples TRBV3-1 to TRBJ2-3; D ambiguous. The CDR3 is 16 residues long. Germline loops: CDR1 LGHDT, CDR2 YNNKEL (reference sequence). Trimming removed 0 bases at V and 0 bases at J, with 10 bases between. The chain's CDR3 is CASSQDGKRSTDTQYF. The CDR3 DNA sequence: TGTGCCAGCAGCCAAGATGGGAAGCGCAGCACAGATACGCAGTATTTT.

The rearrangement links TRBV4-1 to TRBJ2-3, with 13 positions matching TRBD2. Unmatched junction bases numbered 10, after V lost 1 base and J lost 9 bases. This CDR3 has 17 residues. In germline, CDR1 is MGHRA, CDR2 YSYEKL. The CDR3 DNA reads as TGCGCCAGCAGCCAAGCAGGGACTAGCGGGACCGCGGGGACGCAGTATTTT. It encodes CASSQAGTSGTAGTQYF.